This T cell receptor beta chain is drawn from a study of PD-1 blockade in classical Hodgkin lymphoma. The overall study: Patients were given intravenous nivolumab, 3 mg/kg, every 2 weeks. Study-wide findings and caveats: Any patient who commenced nivolumab under 1 year after ASCT was excluded. Newly diagnosed patients were said to have less baseline TCR diversity than healthy donors did. For complete responders, baseline diversity was comparable to that of newly diagnosed patients.

The length of the CDR3 is 15 residues. Per germline, CDR1 SEHNR and CDR2 FQNEAQ (reference sequence). The V segment lost 3 bases and the J segment 4 bases; nucleotides outside the gene matches: 4. Generated by immunoSEQ multiplex PCR, the TCRdb table keeps only in-frame clones and is missing some. The data hold approximately 28,000 clones, with approximately 79% observed a single time. With regard to this clone: Its antigen is undetermined.

Time point given: cycle 4 day 1 (C4D1), after 6 weeks of nivolumab. Relapse after autologous stem cell transplantation occurred in every patient, and brentuximab vedotin exposure varied. Magnetic negative selection of thawed PBMCs was the method by which CD4+ T cells were purified. This sequence originates from a human donor with classical Hodgkin lymphoma. The sample in question was CD4+ T cells from blood, obtained before the fourth cycle of nivolumab. V and J are TRBV7-9 and TRBJ2-1, with 9 bases that match TRBD2. CDR3 bases: TGTGCCAGCAGCTTCCTAGCGGGAACTTACAATGAGCAGTTCTTC. It specifies CASSFLAGTYNEQFF.